This T cell receptor beta chain was recorded in a study of blood T cell repertoires in COVID-19 (TCRdb year 2020). Background for the entire study: The collaborator samples originated in the United States, Italy and Spain and spanned the acute and convalescent phases of COVID-19. The sample metadata nearly always contained a de-identified subject ID, COVID-19 status, age in years and sex. Samples came from the ongoing ImmuneRACE study (first 160 participants) plus 1,254 subjects from 6 global collaborators. Where available, HLA class I and class II types were taken from metadata supplied by the sample provider and were not determined by assay-based typing. The material from the prospective study consisted of cDNA or gDNA derived from T cells, B-cell-depleted T cells, or PBMCs. The repertoires were released in a freely available public database meant as a resource for research on the immune response to SARS-CoV-2. Subjects who had been exposed to COVID-19, were actively infected with it, or had recovered from it provided the deeply sampled blood TCRbeta repertoires that made up the dataset. Overall results and qualifications from the work: Clinical and demographic metadata were provided uncurated, with the amount varying by source and participant.

Trimming takes 8 bases from V and 9 bases from J, and the germline ends sit 17 bases apart. The CDR3 numbers 12 residues from cysteine through phenylalanine. CDR3 DNA is the only sequence kept; it has 36 bases, read in frame from the first base. CDR1 and CDR2 (MNHEY, SVGAGI) derive from the germline V gene. The immunoSEQ Assay, a bias-controlled multiplex PCR, was used to amplify TCRbeta CDR3 regions from genomic DNA. Per the authors' processing: The number of nucleated cells in each sample was estimated by amplification of reference gene primers within the assay. Sequence reads were collapsed and filtered to measure the absolute abundance of every unique TCRbeta CDR3 rearrangement. For each sample, productive Simpson clonality was calculated by taking the square root of Simpson's diversity index across productive rearrangements. Imported from immuneACCESS, the table was reduced by TCRdb to in-frame sequences with V and J called. These copies leave out some clones; in studies compared against another copy, an unresolved V gene accounts for under half, and the cause of the remainder is not known. V, J and clone size are those of that table, while D and trimming were read from the DNA. This sample gives 300,000 or so clones in total; around four fifths of them show up just once. Of the sample, about 1.2% is held by the ten largest clones.

The collaborating institutions used their own protocols to collect whole blood in K2EDTA tubes. For TCRbeta analysis, collaborator samples were shipped as frozen whole blood, as isolated PBMCs, or as DNA extracted from either sample type. For this clone: It lacks a known antigen. No base-level quality is on record; no much larger clone is a single base apart.

The V gene is TRBV6-5 and the J gene is TRBJ2-7, and the D gene may be TRBD2, 6 bases matching. This clonotype was sampled from a woman aged 50 to 60 with acute or convalescent COVID-19. The sequencing input was peripheral blood. The nucleotides are TGTGCCAGCGGCACGGGGGTCTATGGGCAGTACTTC. This encodes CASGTGVYGQYF.